What follows describes a single TCR beta chain. What it binds is unknown. The source of the sample is a study of T cell responses to AZD1222 COVID-19 vaccine. Overall study findings and caveats: Clonal diversity may have been underestimated in mostly white British donors. Regions left unmutated in variants are reportedly the target of nearly half of spike-specific TCRs.

CDR1 is MNHEY, CDR2 SMNVEV, per germline (reference sequence). The CDR3 length is 15 residues. Deletions cut 10 bases from V and 3 bases from J, with 19 bases between. Sequencing was performed with immunoSEQ multiplex PCR; in TCRdb, only in-frame clones are kept and a portion is missing. The sample records about 140,000 clones, around 93% being singletons. This clonotype was obtained from an adult in good health. The input for sequencing was peripheral blood, taken on day 0 of AZD1222 vaccination. The V gene is TRBV27, the J gene TRBJ2-1; D is unclear. The CDR3 here is CATHPGRPVYNEQFF. In DNA form, the CDR3 reads TGTGCCACCCACCCCGGGCGACCAGTCTACAATGAGCAGTTCTTC.